This T cell receptor beta chain comes out of a study of T cell responses to AZD1222 COVID-19 vaccine. TCRdb's table, derived via immunoSEQ multiplex PCR, lists solely in-frame clones and lacks some. This sample has 150,000 or so clones, with roughly nine tenths found just once. The origin of this receptor is an adult in good health. The sample here was peripheral blood, taken on day 0 of MenACWY control vaccination.

The CDR3 sequence is CASSLTDFSGRTDTQYF. CDR3 sequence (DNA): TGCGCCAGCAGCTTGACCGACTTCTCAGGACGCACAGATACGCAGTATTTT. This chain connects TRBV5-1 to TRBJ2-3; D ambiguous. V lost 1 base, J lost 1 base, and 16 bases lay in between. This CDR3 comprises 17 residues. CDR1 is SGHRS and CDR2 is YFSETQ in the germline V gene.